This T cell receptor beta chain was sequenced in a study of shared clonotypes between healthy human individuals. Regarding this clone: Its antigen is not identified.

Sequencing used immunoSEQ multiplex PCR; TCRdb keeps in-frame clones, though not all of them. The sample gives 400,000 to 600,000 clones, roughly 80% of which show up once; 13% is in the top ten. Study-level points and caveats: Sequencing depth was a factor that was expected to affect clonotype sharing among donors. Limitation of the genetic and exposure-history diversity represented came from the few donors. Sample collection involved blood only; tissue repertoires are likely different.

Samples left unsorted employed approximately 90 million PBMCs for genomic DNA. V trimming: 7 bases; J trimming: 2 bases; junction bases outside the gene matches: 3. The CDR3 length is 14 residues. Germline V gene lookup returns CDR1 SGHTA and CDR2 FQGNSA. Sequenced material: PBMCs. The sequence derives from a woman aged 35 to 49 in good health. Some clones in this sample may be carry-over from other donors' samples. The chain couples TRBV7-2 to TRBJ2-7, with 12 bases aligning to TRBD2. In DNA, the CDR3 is TGTGCCAGCACCCTAGCGGGAGGGCCCTACGAGCAGTACTTC. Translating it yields CASTLAGGPYEQYF.